The 24 T cell receptor beta chains listed next were all sequenced from one sample in a study of blood T cells in healthy people across ages. Using a J-beta primer mix together with a sample-barcoded 5' primer, a second PCR was run for about 7 to 12 cycles. In TCRdb, the 5' RACE reads were re-called with MiXCR into one record per CDR3 protein. The repertoire consists of 600,000 or so distinct CDR3 sequences, with more than 20% occurring once and the leading ten covering approximately 3.7%. The material sequenced was blood. The receptors shown here come from a man between 65 and 79 years old in good health.

The chain joins TRBV12-3 or TRBV12-4 to TRBJ2-1, with TRBD2 matching 7 bases. This CDR3 is built from 20 residues. V was pared by 7 bases and J by 1 base, with 22 bases of the junction left unmatched. The CDR3 sequence is CASNSPRGSTRFRSYNEQFF. DNA for the CDR3: TGTGCCAGCAATTCTCCGCGGGGGTCCACCCGGTTTAGGTCCTACAATGAGCAGTTCTTC.

V is TRBV7-9 and J is TRBJ2-3; no reliable D call. The CDR3 is 13 residues long. V was shortened by 4 bases and J by 2 bases, with 7 bases between the two germline ends. Per germline, CDR1 SEHNR and CDR2 FQNEAQ (reference sequence). DNA of the CDR3: TGTGCCAGCAGCTGGATCAACACAGATACGCAGTATTTT. Protein: CASSWINTDTQYF.

This clonotype appeared a few times. The genes are TRBV28 and TRBJ2-5; unclear D gene. This CDR3 contains 14 residues. Trimming stripped 6 bases from V and 0 bases from J, with 11 bases between. Germline V gives CDR1 MDHEN, CDR2 SYDVKM. The CDR3 is CASSGPMYQETQYF. CDR3 in DNA: TGTGCCAGCAGCGGCCCAATGTACCAAGAGACCCAGTACTTC.

The gene calls are TRBV20-1 and TRBJ2-5; the D gene could be TRBD1 or TRBD2 (5 bases each). This CDR3 contains 13 residues. In germline, CDR1 is DFQATT, CDR2 SNEGSKA (reference sequence). Trimming removed 1 base at V and 4 bases at J, with 10 bases between. In DNA form, the CDR3 reads TGCAGTGCTAGAGTACCGGGACCAGAGACCCAGTACTTC. This translates into CSARVPGPETQYF.

This clonotype was counted only a few times. The gene calls are TRBV29-1 and TRBJ2-5; 9 nucleotides line up with TRBD2. The J call may not be correct, given that the DNA end is closer to TRBJ2-1. Germline values: CDR1 SQVTM, CDR2 ANQGSEA. The CDR3 is made up of 14 amino acids. The CDR3 region is CSVAGTSLYNEQFF. The DNA of the CDR3 is TGCAGCGTGGCCGGGACTAGCCTATACAATGAGCAGTTCTTC.

The chain employs TRBV6-1 and TRBJ2-2; D is uncertain. The V end lost 1 base, the J end lost 5 bases, and 11 bases lay between the germline ends. CDR1 is MNHNS, CDR2 SASEGT, per germline. This CDR3 is 15 amino acids long. CDR3 sequence reads: CASSEDVRPTGELFF. For the CDR3, the DNA is TGTGCCAGCAGTGAAGATGTTAGGCCGACCGGGGAGCTGTTTTTT.

This clonotype was seen more than once but under ten times. The V gene is TRBV20-1, the J gene TRBJ1-2; D is uncertain. The CDR3 totals 12 residues. The V gene's germline CDR1 is DFQATT and CDR2 SNEGSKA (reference sequence). This CDR3 reads CRAGDGTYGYTF. DNA for the CDR3: TGCAGGGCGGGCGACGGAACCTATGGCTACACCTTC.

The chain is built from TRBV12-3 or TRBV12-4 and TRBJ2-7; tentatively, D is TRBD1 or TRBD2 (5 bases each). The V end was cut by 6 bases, the J end by 4 bases, with 16 bases between. The CDR3 contains 14 residues. DNA for the CDR3: TGTGCCAGCAGGGCCGGGACCAGCGGTTACGAGCAGTACTTC. Translation gives CASRAGTSGYEQYF.

This clonotype was recorded once. This sequence joins TRBV20-1 and TRBJ1-1, with D tentatively TRBD1 (6 bases). The V end lost 5 bases, the J end lost 0 bases, and 10 bases lay between the germline ends. The CDR3 runs 13 residues. CDR1 and CDR2 (germline): DFQATT, SNEGSKA (reference sequence). The chain's CDR3 is CSAVTGMNTEAFF. The CDR3 DNA follows: TGCAGTGCTGTTACAGGGATGAACACTGAAGCTTTCTTT.

J is TRBJ2-2 and V is TRBV11-2, with TRBD2 matching over 7 bases. The CDR3 runs 16 residues. J lost 5 bases, V lost 5 bases, and 11 bases had no gene match. Germline V gene sequence: CDR1 SGHAT, CDR2 FQNNGV. CDR3 loop: CASSTGGSGGTGELFF. The CDR3 DNA sequence: TGTGCCAGCAGCACCGGCGGGAGTGGTGGGACCGGGGAGCTGTTTTTT. Full variable domain (outside the CDR3, taken from reference TRBV11-2 and TRBJ2-2): EAGVAQSPRYKIIEKRQSVAFWCNPISGHATLYWYQQILGQGPKLLIQFQNNGVVDDSQLPKDRFSAERLKGVDSTLKIQPAKLEDSAVYLCASSTGGSGGTGELFFGEGSRLTVL.

This clonotype was observed a handful of times. V gene TRBV5-1 combines with J gene TRBJ2-5; 7 positions match TRBD1. Germline V gives CDR1 SGHRS, CDR2 YFSETQ. The length of the CDR3 is 15 residues. Trimming cost V 4 bases and J 1 base; bases outside gene matches: 7. In DNA, the CDR3 is TGCGCCAGCAGCATGGGACAGAAAGTCCAAGAGACCCAGTACTTC. Amino acid sequence: CASSMGQKVQETQYF. The whole variable domain, remainder taken from reference TRBV5-1 and TRBJ2-5, is KAGVTQTPRYLIKTRGQQVTLSCSPISGHRSVSWYQQTPGQGLQFLFEYFSETQRNKGNFPGRFSGRQFSNSRSEMNVSTLELGDSALYLCASSMGQKVQETQYFGPGTRLLVL.

This clonotype was recorded a few times. The chain has TRBV12-3 or TRBV12-4 and TRBJ1-2; D not resolved. Trimming pared 5 bases from V and 5 bases from J, leaving 15 bases between. This CDR3 contains 14 residues. In nucleotides, the CDR3 is TGTGCCAGCAGTCCCCAGGTCTACGGGTATGGCTACACCTTC. Its translation: CASSPQVYGYGYTF.

The V call is TRBV27, the J call TRBJ2-7; possible D gene TRBD1, 6 bases. The CDR3 consists of 12 residues. The germline V gene has CDR1 MNHEY and CDR2 SMNVEV (reference sequence). Trimming stripped 5 bases from V and 6 bases from J, with 11 bases between. Written as DNA, the CDR3 is TGTGCCAGCAGTACAGGGTTTCCCGAGCAGTACTTC. Translated: CASSTGFPEQYF.

The chain is built from TRBV4-1 and TRBJ2-5; TRBD2 aligns across 11 bases. Germline values: CDR1 MGHRA, CDR2 YSYEKL. This CDR3 has 15 residues. V trimming: 3 bases; J trimming: 11 bases; junction bases outside the gene matches: 11. CDR3: CASSHVLAGVGEQYF. CDR3 sequence (DNA): TGCGCCAGCAGCCATGTACTAGCGGGAGTCGGAGAGCAGTACTTC.

This clonotype was detected a few times. The CDR3 DNA is TGTGCCAGCAGCCACAAGGTCGCAGGGTTAGACATTCAGTACTTC. Amino acid sequence: CASSHKVAGLDIQYF. The V gene is TRBV6-2 or TRBV6-3, the J gene TRBJ2-4; tentatively, D is TRBD1 (5 bases). The CDR3 extends over 15 amino acids. The germline V and J ends were trimmed by 6 bases and 8 bases, with 20 bases remaining between them. Germline-derived CDR1 and CDR2 are MNHEY and SVGEGT.

The chain combines TRBV12-5 with TRBJ2-5; D gene ambiguous. Gene TRBJ2-7 matches the end of the DNA better, so the J call may be wrong. The CDR3 covers 9 residues. Germline CDR1 reads LGHNT; CDR2 reads FRNRAP. CDR3 bases: TGTGCTAGTGGGTCCGAGCAGTACTTC. This codes for CASGSEQYF.

This clonotype was seen many times. The V gene is TRBV10-3, the J gene TRBJ1-4, with D maybe TRBD1 (5 bases). V was trimmed by 4 bases and J by 7 bases, leaving 10 bases between them. The length of the CDR3 is 13 residues. Germline CDR1 is ENHRY and CDR2 is SYGVKD. The DNA for the CDR3 is TGTGCCATCAGTGGAGGGGCGGTTGAAAAACTGTTTTTT. It codes for CAISGGAVEKLFF.

As to this clonotype: At one end the junction does not follow the germline gene, possibly because of a read error. DNA for the CDR3: TGTGCCGGCAGCCAGGGCCGGGTAAACACAGATACGCAGTATTTT. As protein: CAGSQGRVNTDTQYF. This chain uses TRBV6-2 or TRBV6-3 with TRBJ2-3, with a possible D match to TRBD1 (5 bases). CDR3 size: 15 residues. Germline CDR1 and CDR2: MNHEY and SVGEGT.

In its sample, this clonotype was seen many times. This sequence joins TRBV7-9 and TRBJ1-2; D remains ambiguous. The CDR3 extends over 13 amino acids. V lost 0 bases, J lost 2 bases, and 4 bases lay in between. The germline V gene encodes CDR1 SEHNR and CDR2 FQNEAQ (reference sequence). The CDR3 loop is CASSLAGNYGYTF. As DNA, the CDR3 is TGTGCCAGCAGCTTAGCAGGGAACTATGGCTACACCTTC.

This clonotype was counted a few times. J is TRBJ1-1 and V is TRBV29-1; possibly TRBD1 for D (5 bases). CDR1 is SQVTM and CDR2 is ANQGSEA in the germline V gene. The CDR3 is made up of 11 amino acids. V dropped 6 bases and J dropped 10 bases, with 15 bases sitting between them. The CDR3 DNA is TGCAGCGTCCTTATAGGGACCACAGCTTTCTTT. It is translated as CSVLIGTTAFF.

In this sample, this clonotype turned up a few times. The chain employs TRBV2 and TRBJ2-5; D possibly matches TRBD1 or TRBD2 (6 bases each). The V gene lost 4 bases and the J gene lost 11 bases, with 20 bases spanning the gap. There are 14 residues in the CDR3. The germline V gene encodes CDR1 SNHLY and CDR2 FYNNEI. CDR3 protein: CASSGTGAGEEQYF. Here the CDR3 DNA reads TGTGCCAGCAGTGGAACGGGGGCCGGGGAAGAGCAGTACTTC.

In this sample, this clonotype turned up many times. This chain links TRBV29-1 with TRBJ2-7; unclear D gene. Looked up from germline, CDR1 is SQVTM and CDR2 is ANQGSEA. V was trimmed by 0 bases and J by 3 bases, leaving 9 bases between them. The CDR3 sequence is 13 residues long. The chain's CDR3 is CSVEEGKGYEQYF. The DNA for the CDR3 is TGCAGCGTTGAAGAAGGGAAAGGCTACGAGCAGTACTTC.

The rearrangement uses TRBV2 and TRBJ2-3; 9 nucleotides match TRBD2. Per germline, CDR1 SNHLY and CDR2 FYNNEI. The CDR3 spans 16 residues. The junction had 10 bases not matched to a gene; V was cut back by 1 base and J by 8 bases. CDR3 residues: CASSEGTSALFATQYF. DNA for the CDR3: TGTGCCAGCAGTGAAGGGACTAGCGCTTTATTCGCTACGCAGTATTTT.

This chain joins TRBV28 and TRBJ2-3; TRBD1 matches at 8 bases. Germline loops: CDR1 MDHEN, CDR2 SYDVKM. CDR3 size: 17 residues. The V segment lost 3 bases and the J segment 3 bases; nucleotides outside the gene matches: 11. The CDR3 sequence: CASSFPLPDRATDTQYF. CDR3 coding DNA: TGTGCCAGCAGTTTTCCCCTCCCGGACAGGGCGACAGATACGCAGTATTTT. Looking up the rest from reference TRBV28 and TRBJ2-3 gives the full variable domain: DVKVTQSSRYLVKRTGEKVFLECVQDMDHENMFWYRQDPGLGLRLIYFSYDVKMKEKGDIPEGYSVSREKKERFSLILESASTNQTSMYLCASSFPLPDRATDTQYFGPGTRLTVL.